This note documents a single TCR beta chain sequence. Its binding antigen is unknown. No base qualities exist here, and no much larger clone lies one base off it. Patients were selected on the basis of adequate residual fresh-frozen tumor tissue and more than two years of available survival data. Molecular status otherwise varied across the glioblastoma patients, but none of them carried an isocitrate dehydrogenase mutation. PBMC were collected before vaccination, two weeks after the third vaccination, and at tumor progression if progression occurred. The Qiagen DNeasy Blood extraction Kit was used for extraction of genomic DNA. The germline V gene sets CDR1 to SGHDN and CDR2 to FVKESK. Its CDR3 holds 16 amino acids, cysteine through phenylalanine. Only the CDR3 region is kept as DNA, spanning 48 bases read in frame from base 1. The data were taken from a study of glioma-infiltrating T cells after dendritic cell vaccination (dated by TCRdb to the mid-2010s). For the wider study: Of the roughly 15 glioblastoma patients in the cohort, all drawn from Phase I and II dendritic cell vaccination trials, 9 were newly diagnosed and 6 had recurrent disease. The vaccine consisted of monocyte-derived dendritic cells cultured about 7 days with IL-4 and GM-CSF, then pulsed overnight with autologous tumor lysate. Each patient got three intradermal injections of the dendritic cell vaccine, spaced at biweekly intervals, in the arm below the axilla. Patients received autologous tumor lysate-pulsed dendritic cell vaccination between 2003 and 2012. Deep sequencing of TCR beta CDR3 regions was used to quantify tumor-infiltrating lymphocyte content and compare tumor and blood repertoires in dendritic cell-vaccinated glioblastoma patients. Survival after dendritic cell vaccination was correlated with TCR sequencing metrics, such as TIL content and the overlap between tumor and blood repertoires.

The paper as a whole reports these results and caveats: Longer time to progression and overall survival after dendritic cell vaccination were predicted by higher estimated pretreatment TIL content. The three-group TCR overlap response model was characterized as speculative, and prospective validation of the model was stated to be required. The cohort was small and heterogeneous, with few patients having full blood and tumor sets and even fewer initial-recurrent tumor pairs. TCR clonality showed no direct relationship with survival, which suggests that a diverse polyclonal response may be important.

TCRB CDR3 regions were amplified from approximately 2 ug genomic DNA, or all available DNA if less, using the immunoSEQ assay. Multiplex PCR used 60 forward primers for TCR V beta segments and 13 reverse primers for J beta segments. Synthetic control templates were spiked into each sample at limiting dilution to estimate reads per starting template. Sequencing produced 87 bp reads on the Illumina HiSeq System. The source study handled its data this way. PCR and sequencing errors were removed by a nearest neighbor algorithm that merged closely related sequences. TCR overlap was measured as the percentage of unique tumor TCR beta sequences that were also present in the peripheral blood of the same patient. Not all clones reach the TCRdb copy of this immuneACCESS table, which keeps in-frame sequences only. Checked studies attribute under half of the gap to unresolved V genes and leave the rest unexplained. V, J and clone size reflect that table, while D and trimming were determined from the DNA. The sample table records around 100,000 clones; 80% to 90% of these occur just once. The ten largest clones represent approximately 12% of the sample.

The sequence joins TRBV14 to TRBJ2-5, and TRBD1 matches 10 of the central bases. The J call may be wrong; the DNA end is better matched by TRBJ2-7. The sequence derives from a human donor with glioblastoma. The sample here was blood, taken before dendritic cell vaccination. The DNA sequence follows: TGTGCCAGCAGCCTGGGACAGGGGCGAAGCTCCTACGAGCAGTACTTC. Its protein reads: CASSLGQGRSSYEQYF.